This is a list of T cell receptor beta chains from one sample in a study of blood T cells in healthy people across ages. TCRdb independently ran MiXCR on the 5' RACE reads; one entry per CDR3 protein. The sample yields some 900,000 distinct CDR3 sequences, roughly 52% seen once. The sample comprised blood. Receptors were obtained from a man between 25 and 39 years old in good health. Each CDR3 is given with its conserved first and last residue. The D gene is left open where the match is weak. The size of a clone is reported for some rows only, either as once, few or many, or as a class for expanded clones.

cdr3_aa: CASTWVTRANYGYTF
cdr3_nt: TGTGCCAGCACTTGGGTTACCAGGGCAAACTATGGCTACACCTTC
j_call: TRBJ1-2
v_call: TRBV2
clone_size: NA
d_call: NA

cdr3_aa: CASRSGATGGYNEQFF
cdr3_nt: TGCGCCAGCAGATCGGGAGCGACCGGGGGTTACAATGAGCAGTTCTTC
j_call: TRBJ2-1
v_call: TRBV5-1
clone_size: NA
d_call: NA

cdr3_aa: CASSPPSTQTQYF
cdr3_nt: TGTGCCAGCTCACCACCTAGCACCCAGACCCAGTACTTC
j_call: TRBJ2-5
v_call: TRBV18
clone_size: few
d_call: NA

cdr3_aa: CASSFAGGHETQYF
cdr3_nt: TGTGCCAGCAGTTTCGCTGGGGGGCACGAGACCCAGTACTTC
j_call: TRBJ2-5
v_call: TRBV27
clone_size: NA
d_call: NA

cdr3_aa: CASSQEEELDSPLHF
cdr3_nt: TGTGCCAGCAGCCAGGAGGAGGAGTTGGATTCACCCCTCCACTTT
j_call: TRBJ1-6
v_call: TRBV6-2/TRBV6-3
clone_size: NA
d_call: NA

cdr3_aa: CASSSEIVGGHGYTF
cdr3_nt: TGTGCCAGCAGCTCAGAAATAGTAGGGGGCCATGGCTACACCTTC
j_call: TRBJ1-2
v_call: TRBV7-9
clone_size: NA
d_call: TRBD1

cdr3_aa: CASSSGGGGAFNYGYTF
cdr3_nt: TGTGCCAGCAGCTCGGGGGGTGGGGGCGCATTTAACTATGGCTACACCTTC
j_call: TRBJ1-2
v_call: TRBV7-2
clone_size: NA
d_call: NA

cdr3_aa: CASSQISTDTQYF
cdr3_nt: TGTGCCAGCAGCCAAATTAGCACAGATACGCAGTATTTT
j_call: TRBJ2-3
v_call: TRBV3-1
clone_size: NA
d_call: NA

cdr3_aa: CASSHPGQETIKYYEQYF
cdr3_nt: TGTGCCAGCAGCCACCCAGGACAGGAAACGATCAAATACTACGAGCAGTACTTC
j_call: TRBJ2-7
v_call: TRBV4-2
clone_size: NA
d_call: TRBD1

cdr3_aa: CASSWGGPNYGYTF
cdr3_nt: TGTGCCAGCAGTTGGGGGGGTCCTAACTATGGCTACACCTTC
j_call: TRBJ1-2
v_call: TRBV6-5
clone_size: few
d_call: NA

cdr3_aa: CSAPGEGINIQYF
cdr3_nt: TGCAGTGCCCCCGGGGAGGGTATAAACATTCAGTACTTC
j_call: TRBJ2-4
v_call: TRBV20-1
clone_size: NA
d_call: TRBD2

cdr3_aa: CASSPDAGTDTQYF
cdr3_nt: TGTGCCAGCAGTCCCGATGCGGGCACAGATACGCAGTATTTT
j_call: TRBJ2-3
v_call: TRBV11-2
clone_size: NA
d_call: NA